The clone carrying this T cell receptor beta chain has only a few counts. Its antigen is still unknown. The CDR3 spans 14 residues. The V gene's germline CDR1 is MNHEY and CDR2 SMNVEV (reference sequence). The V and J ends lost 6 bases and 2 bases, in that order; junction bases with no gene match: 5. The PCR employed 60 Vbeta primers together with 13 Jbeta primers. Method: immunoSEQ multiplex PCR; TCRdb's copy keeps in-frame clones and lacks some. The table has about 120,000 clones, roughly three quarters seen once. This sample is drawn from a study of cytomegalovirus exposure and HLA in healthy donors. The study, taken as a whole, reports: Sequencing likely produced, as an artifact, a cluster of highly shared sequence variants. Among donors in an Asian-associated ancestry cluster, a later analysis reportedly found fewer N-insertions than the approximately 670-donor mean. Later, an analysis found that common viral pathogens appeared to be linked with several of the most significant clusters. Reports indicated that the classifier achieved high specificity and sensitivity in diagnosing cytomegalovirus status.

The gene calls are TRBV27 and TRBJ1-1, with 8 positions matching TRBD1. The sequencing input was PBMCs. This receptor was taken from a man aged 25 to 40 in good health and CMV-seropositive. The DNA of the CDR3 is TGTGCCAGCAGGTACAGGGGGGTAAACACTGAAGCTTTCTTT. Amino acid sequence: CASRYRGVNTEAFF.